These 18 T cell receptor beta chains were sequenced from one sample in a study of blood T cells in healthy people across ages. Using a J-beta primer mix together with a sample-barcoded 5' primer, a second PCR was run for roughly 7 to 12 cycles. MiXCR was run by TCRdb on the 5' RACE reads, yielding one entry per CDR3 protein. The sample holds hundreds of thousands of distinct CDR3 sequences, around a fifth seen once. The sequencing input was blood. These receptors were taken from a man between 65 and 79 years old in good health.

Only a few counts were recorded for this clonotype. This rearrangement joins TRBV24-1 to TRBJ2-1; D is undetermined. Trimming shortened V by 1 base and J by 5 bases, and 8 bases separated the two germline ends. This CDR3 is built from 14 residues. CDR1 KGHDR and CDR2 SFDVKD come from the germline V gene. In DNA, the CDR3 is TGTGCCACCAGTGATTTAAGGCAGAACAATGAGCAGTTCTTC. Residues: CATSDLRQNNEQFF.

The J gene is TRBJ2-5, the V gene TRBV28; 15 bases match TRBD2. The CDR3 covers 17 residues. After removal of 6 bases from V and 4 bases from J, the junction contained 9 bases not matched to a gene. From germline, CDR1 is MDHEN and CDR2 SYDVKM. As DNA, the CDR3 is TGTGCCAGCAGGGGCCCGTTGGGACTAGCGGGAGGAGAGACCCAGTACTTC. Translation gives CASRGPLGLAGGETQYF.

Comment on this clonotype: A much bigger clone sits one base away, suggesting this may be a read error. This chain joins TRBV18 and TRBJ2-7; D not resolved. This CDR3 spans 13 amino acids. Germline V gene sequence: CDR1 KGHSH, CDR2 LQKENI. CDR3 in amino acids: CAGSSILEIEQYF. CDR3 in DNA: TGTGCCGGCTCATCAATACTCGAGATCGAGCAGTACTTC.

This clonotype has more than one count but fewer than ten. The CDR3 region is CASSVEEGWETQYF. The CDR3 nucleotides read TGTGCCAGCAGCGTAGAAGAGGGGTGGGAGACCCAGTACTTC. The chain uses TRBV9 and TRBJ2-5; D tentatively fits TRBD1 or TRBD2 (5 bases each). The CDR3 is 14 amino acids. The V end was cut by 0 bases, the J end by 5 bases, with 11 bases between. Per the germline V gene, CDR1 is SGDLS and CDR2 is YYNGEE.

This chain connects TRBV10-3 to TRBJ2-7, with D unresolved. The V and J ends lost 0 bases and 2 bases respectively, with 2 bases between them. The CDR3 totals 12 residues. Per the germline V gene, CDR1 is ENHRY and CDR2 is SYGVKD. The CDR3 sequence: CAISESAYEQYF. CDR3 in DNA: TGTGCCATCAGTGAGTCAGCCTACGAGCAGTACTTC.

The CDR3 region is CATSDPGQGLYNEQFF. Here the CDR3 DNA reads TGTGCCACCAGTGATCCGGGACAGGGCCTATACAATGAGCAGTTCTTC. This sequence joins TRBV24-1 and TRBJ2-1; TRBD1 aligns across 9 bases. The CDR3 has 16 amino acids. V gave up 3 bases and J gave up 4 bases; unmatched junction bases: 6. Germline CDR1 and CDR2: KGHDR and SFDVKD.

This clonotype was found many times. J is TRBJ2-5 and V is TRBV14, with 12 positions matching TRBD2. The J call is in doubt because the DNA end fits TRBJ2-7 better. Germline V CDR1 and CDR2: SGHDN, FVKESK. The CDR3 sequence is 15 residues long. CDR3 nucleotide sequence: TGTGCCAGCAGCCAATTGACTAGCGGGAGATACGAGCAGTACTTC. This translates into CASSQLTSGRYEQYF.

V gene TRBV25-1 combines with J gene TRBJ1-1; D gene ambiguous. The CDR3 extends over 16 amino acids. Germline V lookup: CDR1 MGHDK, CDR2 SYGVNS. V was shortened by 4 bases and J by 1 base, with 16 bases between the two germline ends. The CDR3 is CASSGLGRPENTEAFF. As DNA, the CDR3 is TGTGCCAGCAGTGGATTAGGACGGCCAGAGAACACTGAAGCTTTCTTT.

The J gene is TRBJ2-3, the V gene TRBV10-3; no definite D call. This CDR3 has 13 residues. Deletions cut 3 bases from V and 5 bases from J, with 9 bases between. Germline CDR1 is ENHRY and CDR2 is SYGVKD. CDR3 residues: CAISDSVGDTQYF. CDR3 bases: TGTGCCATCAGTGATTCGGTGGGAGATACGCAGTATTTT.

The chain uses TRBV25-1 and TRBJ2-1; 14 bases agree with TRBD2. The CDR3 totals 15 residues. CDR1 and CDR2 from the germline V gene are MGHDK and SYGVNS. The V segment lost 3 bases and the J segment 11 bases; nucleotides outside the gene matches: 6. The CDR3 bases are TGTGCCAGCAGTGAGGGCGGGACTAGCGGGAGTCAGCAGTTCTTC. This sequence encodes CASSEGGTSGSQQFF. Full variable domain (missing parts from reference TRBV25-1 and TRBJ2-1): EADIYQTPRYLVIGTGKKITLECSQTMGHDKMYWYQQDPGMELHLIHYSYGVNSTEKGDLSSESTVSRIRTEHFPLTLESARPSHTSQYLCASSEGGTSGSQQFFGPGTRLTVL.

The chain joins TRBV6-5 to TRBJ1-1; D possibly corresponds to TRBD1 (5 bases). In germline, CDR1 is MNHEY, CDR2 SVGAGI. V was shortened by 4 bases and J by 4 bases, with 10 bases between the two germline ends. This CDR3 comprises 13 residues. The CDR3 coding sequence is TGTGCCAGCAGTTCAGGGCTTTTCACTGAAGCTTTCTTT. It specifies CASSSGLFTEAFF.

This CDR3 is CASSQEVKGRDEKLFF. The CDR3 DNA reads TGTGCCAGCAGCCAAGAAGTAAAGGGGCGAGATGAAAAACTGTTTTTT. The chain is built from TRBV14 and TRBJ1-4, with D tentatively TRBD1 (5 bases). V lost 0 bases and J 6 bases, leaving 14 bases between the germline ends. Germline values: CDR1 SGHDN, CDR2 FVKESK. CDR3 length: 16 amino acids.

This clonotype was recorded a few times. The chain recombines TRBV27 with TRBJ2-7; no firm D call. V lost 5 bases and J lost 5, with 19 bases in between. Per germline, CDR1 MNHEY and CDR2 SMNVEV (reference sequence). The CDR3 length is 15 residues. CDR3 protein: CASSKDRVLVDEQYF. The CDR3 region has the DNA TGTGCCAGCAGTAAAGACCGTGTGCTGGTTGACGAGCAGTACTTC.

This clonotype was found many times. The chain employs TRBV29-1 and TRBJ2-7; D possibly corresponds to TRBD1 (7 bases). The DNA end is more similar to TRBJ2-5, so the J call may be wrong. This CDR3 has 14 residues. Germline V lookup: CDR1 SQVTM, CDR2 ANQGSEA. The CDR3 sequence is CSSGGGAVRETQYF. CDR3 nucleotides: TGCAGCAGTGGAGGGGGCGCGGTAAGAGAGACCCAGTACTTC.

The chain uses TRBV7-2 and TRBJ1-2; D possibly corresponds to TRBD1 (5 bases). Germline V gene lookup returns CDR1 SGHTA and CDR2 FQGNSA. CDR3 length: 14 residues. With 2 bases removed from V and 6 bases from J, the gap between germline ends came to 13 bases. CDR3 in amino acids: CASSLSPRVNGYTF. DNA for the CDR3: TGTGCCAGCAGCTTATCGCCCAGGGTAAATGGCTACACCTTC.

This chain joins TRBV20-1 and TRBJ1-1; 8 bases are a match to TRBD1. The germline gives CDR1 DFQATT, CDR2 SNEGSKA (reference sequence). The junction had 12 bases not matched to a gene; V was cut back by 6 bases and J by 0 bases. CDR3 length: 16 amino acids. CDR3 sequence: CSAGQGRREMNTEAFF. The CDR3 DNA is TGCAGTGCAGGACAGGGTCGGCGGGAGATGAACACTGAAGCTTTCTTT.

This clonotype was seen more than once but under ten times. V usage is TRBV7-2 and J usage is TRBJ2-7, with unresolved D. The CDR3 is 14 amino acids. Germline assignment: CDR1 SGHTA and CDR2 FQGNSA. V gave up 1 base and J gave up 6 bases, with 13 bases separating them. The CDR3 loop is CASSLDRGPLEQYF. In DNA form, the CDR3 reads TGTGCCAGCAGCTTAGATCGTGGGCCTCTCGAGCAGTACTTC.

This clonotype was picked up many times. The chain is built from TRBV5-1 and TRBJ2-7; 13 bases are shared with TRBD2. CDR1 is SGHRS, CDR2 YFSETQ, per germline. V lost 4 bases to trimming and J lost 3 bases; unmatched junction nucleotides: 4. The CDR3 runs 15 residues. The chain's CDR3 is CASSRGLAGDYEQYF. DNA for the CDR3: TGCGCCAGCAGCCGAGGACTAGCGGGGGACTACGAGCAGTACTTC.